This TCR beta chain emerged from a study of blood T cell repertoires in COVID-19. Study-wide context: The samples span acute and convalescent COVID-19 from the United States, Italy and Spain. Nucleic acid was either cDNA or gDNA, and it came from T cells, B-cell-depleted T cells, or PBMCs.

Trimming took 7 bases from V and 6 from J; bases not matched to a gene: 4. Germline-derived CDR1 and CDR2 are SNHLY and FYNNEI. The CDR3 consists of 13 residues. The sample holds a few counts of this clone. Methods used by the authors: Researchers report that nucleated cell counts were estimated from reference gene primer amplification. Generated by immunoSEQ multiplex PCR, the TCRdb table keeps only in-frame clones and is missing some. Clone size and V and J calls were adopted from that table, with D and trimming inferred from the DNA. The sample yields approximately 200,000 clones, around nine tenths seen once.

The chain links TRBV2 to TRBJ2-3; 10 positions match TRBD2. The receptor's source is a man between 60 and 75 years old who had recovered from COVID-19. Sequencing was carried out using peripheral blood. This CDR3 is CASTLAGADTQYF. As DNA, the CDR3 is TGTGCCAGCACGCTAGCGGGAGCCGATACGCAGTATTTT. Full variable domain (rest looked up from reference TRBV2 and TRBJ2-3): EPEVTQTPSHQVTQMGQEVILRCVPISNHLYFYWYRQILGQKVEFLVSFYNNEISEKSEIFDDQFSVERPDGSNFTLKIRSTKLEDSAMYFCASTLAGADTQYFGPGTRLTVL.